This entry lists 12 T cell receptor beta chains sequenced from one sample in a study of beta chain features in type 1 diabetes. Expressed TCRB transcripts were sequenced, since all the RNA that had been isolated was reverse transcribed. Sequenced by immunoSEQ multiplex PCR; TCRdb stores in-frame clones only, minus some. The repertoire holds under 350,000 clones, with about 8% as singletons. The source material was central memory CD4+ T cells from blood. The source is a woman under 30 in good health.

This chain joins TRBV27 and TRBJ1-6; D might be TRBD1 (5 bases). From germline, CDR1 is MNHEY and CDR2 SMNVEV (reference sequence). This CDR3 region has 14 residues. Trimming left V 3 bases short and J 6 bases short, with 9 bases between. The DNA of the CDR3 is TGTGCCAGCAGTTTCCAGACAGCTAATTCACCCCTCCACTTT. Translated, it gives CASSFQTANSPLHF.

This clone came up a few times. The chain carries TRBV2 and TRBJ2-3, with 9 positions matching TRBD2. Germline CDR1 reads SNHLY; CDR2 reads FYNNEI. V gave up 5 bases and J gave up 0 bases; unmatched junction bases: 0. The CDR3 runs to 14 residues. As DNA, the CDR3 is TGTGCCAGCAGTACTAGCGGGAGCACAGATACGCAGTATTTT. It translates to CASSTSGSTDTQYF.

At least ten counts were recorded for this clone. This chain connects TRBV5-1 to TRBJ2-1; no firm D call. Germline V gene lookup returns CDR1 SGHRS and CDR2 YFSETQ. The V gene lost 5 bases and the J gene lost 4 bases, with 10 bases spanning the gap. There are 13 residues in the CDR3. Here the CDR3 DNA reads TGCGCCAGCAGACCCATAGGGTACAATGAGCAGTTCTTC. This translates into CASRPIGYNEQFF.

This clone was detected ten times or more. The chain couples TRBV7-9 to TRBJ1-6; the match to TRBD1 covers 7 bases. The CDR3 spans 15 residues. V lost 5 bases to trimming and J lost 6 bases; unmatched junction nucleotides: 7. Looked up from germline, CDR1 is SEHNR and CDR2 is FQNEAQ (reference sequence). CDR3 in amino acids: CASSKGGQLNSPLHF. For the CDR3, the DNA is TGTGCCAGCAGCAAAGGGGGACAGCTTAATTCACCCCTCCACTTT.

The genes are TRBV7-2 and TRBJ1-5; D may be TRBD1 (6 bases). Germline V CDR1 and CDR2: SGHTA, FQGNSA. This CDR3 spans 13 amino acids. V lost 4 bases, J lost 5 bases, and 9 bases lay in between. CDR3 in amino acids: CASSSRGDQPQHF. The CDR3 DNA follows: TGTGCCAGCAGCTCCAGGGGTGATCAGCCCCAGCATTTT.

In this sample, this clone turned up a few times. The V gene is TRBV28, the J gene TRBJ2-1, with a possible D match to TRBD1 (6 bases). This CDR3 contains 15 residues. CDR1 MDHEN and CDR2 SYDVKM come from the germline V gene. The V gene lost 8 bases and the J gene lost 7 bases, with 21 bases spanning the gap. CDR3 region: CASSIRRQAINEQFF. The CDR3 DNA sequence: TGTGCCAGCTCTATTCGGAGACAGGCTATAAATGAGCAGTTCTTC.

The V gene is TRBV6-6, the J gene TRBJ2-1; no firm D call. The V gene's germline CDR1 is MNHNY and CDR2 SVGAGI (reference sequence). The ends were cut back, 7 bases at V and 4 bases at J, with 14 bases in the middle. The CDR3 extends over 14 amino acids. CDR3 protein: CASIDGHRYNEQFF. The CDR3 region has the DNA TGTGCCAGCATCGACGGTCACCGATACAATGAGCAGTTCTTC.

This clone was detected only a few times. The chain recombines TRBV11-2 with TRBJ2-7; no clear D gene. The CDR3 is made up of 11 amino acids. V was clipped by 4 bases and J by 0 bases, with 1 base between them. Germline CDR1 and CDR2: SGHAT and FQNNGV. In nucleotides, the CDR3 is TGTGCCAGCAGCTCCTCCTACGAGCAGTACGTC. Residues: CASSSSYEQYV.

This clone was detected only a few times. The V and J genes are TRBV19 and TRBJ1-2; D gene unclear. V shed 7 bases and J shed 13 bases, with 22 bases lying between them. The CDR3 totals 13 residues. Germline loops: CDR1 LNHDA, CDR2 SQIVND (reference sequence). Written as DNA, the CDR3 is TGTGCCAGTACGGATCCGGGATCCAGAAAGGTCACCTTC. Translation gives CASTDPGSRKVTF.

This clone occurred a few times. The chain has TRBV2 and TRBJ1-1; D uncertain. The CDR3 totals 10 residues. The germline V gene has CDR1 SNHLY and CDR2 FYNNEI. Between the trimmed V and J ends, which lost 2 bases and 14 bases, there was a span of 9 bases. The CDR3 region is CASSEYVPFF. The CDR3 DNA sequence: TGTGCCAGCAGTGAATACGTCCCCTTCTTT.

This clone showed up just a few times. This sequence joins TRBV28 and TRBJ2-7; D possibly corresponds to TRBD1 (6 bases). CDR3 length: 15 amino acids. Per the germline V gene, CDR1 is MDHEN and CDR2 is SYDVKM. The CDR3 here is CASSLGTGKDPNRWV. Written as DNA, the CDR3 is TGTGCCAGCAGTTTAGGAACAGGGAAGGACCCAAACCGTTGGGTC.

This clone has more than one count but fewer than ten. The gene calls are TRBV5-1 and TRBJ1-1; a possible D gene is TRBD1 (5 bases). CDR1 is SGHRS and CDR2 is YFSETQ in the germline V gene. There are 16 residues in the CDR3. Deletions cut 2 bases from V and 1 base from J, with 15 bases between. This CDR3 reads CASSFSGGVPNTEAFF. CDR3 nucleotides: TGCGCCAGCAGCTTTTCGGGGGGTGTTCCGAACACTGAAGCTTTCTTT.